Each of the 20 T cell receptor beta chains below was sequenced from the same sample in a study of tumor-infiltrating lymphocytes in oesophageal squamous cell carcinoma. TCRdb reprocessed the PCR reads via MiXCR and lists one record per CDR3 protein. Of 9,500 to 15,000 distinct CDR3 sequences in the sample, 54% are singletons; the top ten hold approximately 30%. Sequenced: esophageal tumor tissue. Receptors were obtained from a female donor with esophageal squamous cell carcinoma.

The rearrangement links TRBV27 to TRBJ2-5; no firm D call. Trimming cost V 2 bases and J 11 bases, with 18 bases left between them. This CDR3 spans 14 amino acids. Germline V lookup: CDR1 MNHEY, CDR2 SMNVEV (reference sequence). The CDR3 coding sequence is TGTGCCAGCAGTTTAGACTCCCTCTACAATGAGCAGTACTTC. Translated: CASSLDSLYNEQYF.

The V gene is TRBV11-3, the J gene TRBJ2-3; no definite D call. CDR1 and CDR2 from the germline V gene are SGHNT and YENEEA. Trimming took off 1 base at V and 5 bases at J, with 7 bases between the two ends. The length of the CDR3 is 13 residues. The CDR3 DNA is TGTGCCAGCAGCTTAGTCGGAAGAGATACGCAGTATTTT. Its translation: CASSLVGRDTQYF.

The chain uses TRBV12-3 or TRBV12-4 and TRBJ2-7, with TRBD2 identical over 9 bases. V lost 4 bases to trimming and J lost 3 bases; unmatched junction nucleotides: 4. The length of the CDR3 is 14 residues. CDR3 nucleotides: TGTGCCAGCAGTTATAGCGGGAGCGGCTACGAGCAGTACTTC. Protein product: CASSYSGSGYEQYF.

This sequence joins TRBV7-2 and TRBJ2-1; D remains ambiguous. This CDR3 region has 15 residues. Per the germline V gene, CDR1 is SGHTA and CDR2 is FQGNSA. The V and J ends lost 5 bases and 0 bases respectively, with 11 bases between them. The CDR3 protein is CASSNTRVSYNEQFF. As DNA, the CDR3 is TGTGCCAGCAGCAACACTCGCGTCTCCTACAATGAGCAGTTCTTC. Using reference TRBV7-2 and TRBJ2-1 for the parts outside the CDR3, the full variable domain is GAGVSQSPSNKVTEKGKDVELRCDPISGHTALYWYRQSLGQGLEFLIYFQGNSAPDKSGLPSDRFSAERTGGSVSTLTIQRTQQEDSAVYLCASSNTRVSYNEQFFGPGTRLTVL.

The chain employs TRBV6-6 and TRBJ1-1; tentatively, D is TRBD1 (6 bases). With 0 bases removed from V and 8 bases from J, the gap between germline ends came to 13 bases. This CDR3 is 14 amino acids long. Germline V gene sequence: CDR1 MNHNY, CDR2 SVGAGI (reference sequence). CDR3: CASSYSTGGHEAFF. The DNA of the CDR3 is TGTGCCAGCAGTTACTCGACGGGGGGCCACGAAGCTTTCTTT.

This clonotype appeared many times. The conserved phenylalanine or tryptophan is not found at the CDR3 terminus, so this likely reflects a read error. The DNA is left out, because the CDR3 cannot be placed on it with certainty; the CDR3 is given as TCRdb lists it. CDR3 sequence reads: CASREWTGANYGYTFGS. This chain uses TRBV6-1 with TRBJ2-7; the table's D call of TRBD1 was not tested on the DNA. From germline, CDR1 is MNHNS and CDR2 SASEGT. The CDR3 has 17 amino acids, counting both end residues.

This clonotype has a single count. The chain links TRBV12-3 or TRBV12-4 to TRBJ2-7, with 9 bases matching TRBD2. J gave up 7 bases and V 7 bases, and 8 bases lay outside the gene matches. The CDR3 runs to 13 residues. CDR3 DNA sequence: TGTGCCAGCACTACCGGGACTAGCTATGAGCAGTACTTC. This codes for CASTTGTSYEQYF.

On this clonotype: A read error is likely, as this CDR3 ends without the conserved phenylalanine or tryptophan. The DNA is omitted, as the CDR3 cannot be located on it reliably, and the CDR3 follows TCRdb's listing. V usage is TRBV7-9 and J usage is TRBJ2-5; the table's D gene call, TRBD2, was not cross checked with the DNA. The CDR3 totals 18 residues, both ends included. Germline V lookup: CDR1 SEHNR, CDR2 FQNEAQ (reference sequence). CDR3 sequence: CASSLLVPSSYNEQFFGA.

The rearrangement uses TRBV19 and TRBJ2-3; the match to TRBD2 covers 14 bases. The J call may be in error: the DNA end matches TRBJ2-1 better. The CDR3 sequence is 15 residues long. The germline gives CDR1 LNHDA, CDR2 SQIVND (reference sequence). The CDR3 sequence is CASSTGTSGSNEQFF. The CDR3 coding sequence is TGTGCCAGTAGTACCGGGACTAGCGGGAGCAATGAGCAGTTCTTC.

This sequence joins TRBV7-2 and TRBJ2-7; no clear D gene. Looked up from germline, CDR1 is SGHTA and CDR2 is FQGNSA. Between the trimmed V and J ends, which lost 3 bases and 3 bases, there was a span of 6 bases. The CDR3 is 12 residues long. The CDR3 sequence: CASSFSIYEQYF. Written as DNA, the CDR3 is TGTGCCAGCAGCTTTTCGATCTACGAGCAGTACTTC.

Of note for this clonotype: As the CDR3 is not closed by the conserved phenylalanine or tryptophan, this likely results from a read error. The DNA is omitted, as the CDR3 cannot be located on it reliably, and the CDR3 follows TCRdb's listing. The rearrangement joins TRBV7-2 to TRBJ2-3. Ends included, the CDR3 has 14 residues. The germline CDR1 and CDR2 sequences are SGHTA and FQGNSA. The CDR3: CASSLRVVSSSLGT.

By share, this clonotype counts as medium-sized. The chain carries TRBV7-9 and TRBJ2-7, with D possibly being TRBD1 (5 bases). V shed 5 bases and J shed 7 bases, with 24 bases lying between them. The germline CDR1 and CDR2 sequences are SEHNR and FQNEAQ (reference sequence). This CDR3 is built from 16 residues. The CDR3 coding sequence is TGTGCCAGCAGCCCCCCCAGTGCAGGGCTCTTAAGGGAGCAGTACTTC. Translation gives CASSPPSAGLLREQYF.

This clonotype was observed a handful of times. This rearrangement joins TRBV7-6 to TRBJ2-3; D call uncertain. This CDR3 is 13 amino acids long. The V gene lost 5 bases and the J gene lost 5 bases, with 11 bases spanning the gap. Germline V gene data show CDR1 as SGHVS and CDR2 as FNYEAQ. The CDR3 sequence is CASSPGLGDTQYF. The CDR3 nucleotides read TGTGCCAGCAGCCCCGGGCTGGGAGATACGCAGTATTTT.

This clonotype was observed a few times. The chain uses TRBV7-9 and TRBJ2-3; tentative D call: TRBD1 (6 bases). Trimming pared 1 base from V and 4 bases from J, leaving 9 bases between. Germline V gives CDR1 SEHNR, CDR2 FQNEAQ (reference sequence). The CDR3 has 14 amino acids. CDR3 DNA sequence: TGTGCCAGCAGCTTAGAGACAGGTTCAGATACGCAGTATTTT. Translation gives CASSLETGSDTQYF.

This clonotype is categorized as medium-sized. The chain has TRBV7-8 and TRBJ2-2; a weak D match, TRBD1 (6 bases). The germline V and J ends were trimmed by 7 bases and 4 bases, with 16 bases remaining between them. Germline loops: CDR1 SGHVS, CDR2 FQNEAQ. The CDR3 consists of 15 residues. The CDR3, as DNA: TGTGCCAGCACCAACAGGGTTTTGGTCACCGGGGAGCTGTTTTTT. Amino acids: CASTNRVLVTGELFF.

V is TRBV7-2 and J is TRBJ2-1, with 9 bases lining up with TRBD2. V gave up 1 base and J gave up 6 bases; unmatched junction bases: 10. This CDR3 contains 17 residues. Germline-derived CDR1 and CDR2 are SGHTA and FQGNSA. This chain's CDR3 is CASSLGSGSGLCNEQFF. In nucleotides, the CDR3 is TGTGCCAGCAGCTTAGGTAGCGGGAGCGGCCTCTGCAATGAGCAGTTCTTC.

This clonotype was picked up many times. A single base separates this from a much larger clone, so it may be a read error. This sequence joins TRBV11-3 and TRBJ2-7, with D possibly matching TRBD2 (6 bases). V was clipped by 1 base and J by 7 bases, with 17 bases between them. The germline CDR1 and CDR2 sequences are SGHNT and YENEEA. The CDR3 sequence is 15 residues long. In DNA, the CDR3 is TGTGCCAGCAGCTTAGGGACTATGGCCTACAATGAGCAGTACTTC. It translates to CASSLGTMAYNEQYF.

The rearrangement links TRBV7-3 to TRBJ1-1; tentative D call: TRBD1 (5 bases). Per germline, CDR1 SGHTA and CDR2 FQGTGA. Trimming removed 8 bases from V and 2 bases from J, with 12 bases in between. This CDR3 contains 13 residues. CDR3 region: CASRIDRNTEAFF. In nucleotides, the CDR3 is TGTGCCAGCCGGATCGACAGAAACACTGAAGCTTTCTTT.

The chain uses TRBV4-1 and TRBJ1-2; 11 bases fit TRBD1. The CDR3 loop spans 15 amino acids. The germline V gene encodes CDR1 MGHRA and CDR2 YSYEKL. The junction had 8 bases not matched to a gene; V was cut back by 4 bases and J by 7 bases. CDR3 region: CASSRNGQGALGYTF. Here the CDR3 DNA reads TGCGCCAGCAGCCGAAACGGACAGGGGGCGCTTGGCTACACCTTC.

This clonotype was seen many times. J is TRBJ1-3 and V is TRBV19; 9 positions match TRBD1. The CDR3 spans 14 residues. J lost 11 bases, V lost 10 bases, and 15 bases had no gene match. Looked up from germline, CDR1 is LNHDA and CDR2 is SQIVND (reference sequence). CDR3 DNA sequence: TGTGCCACTGGGAGAACAGGGGGCATCGTCGCCATATATTTT. Amino acids: CATGRTGGIVAIYF.